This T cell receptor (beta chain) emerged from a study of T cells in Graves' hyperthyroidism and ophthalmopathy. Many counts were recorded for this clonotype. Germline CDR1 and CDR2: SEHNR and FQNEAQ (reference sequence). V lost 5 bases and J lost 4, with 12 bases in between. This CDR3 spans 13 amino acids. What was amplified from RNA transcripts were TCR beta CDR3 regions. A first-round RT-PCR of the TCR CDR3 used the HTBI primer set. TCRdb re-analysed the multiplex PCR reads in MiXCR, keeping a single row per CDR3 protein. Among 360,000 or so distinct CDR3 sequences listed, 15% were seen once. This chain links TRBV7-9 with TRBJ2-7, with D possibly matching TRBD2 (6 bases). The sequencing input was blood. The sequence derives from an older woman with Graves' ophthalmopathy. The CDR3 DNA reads TGTGCCAGCAGCGGCGGGACCTTTTACGAGCAGTACTTC. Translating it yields CASSGGTFYEQYF. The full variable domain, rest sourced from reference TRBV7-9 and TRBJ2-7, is DTGVSQNPRHKITKRGQNVTFRCDPISEHNRLYWYRQTLGQGPEFLTYFQNEAQLEKSRLLSDRFSAERPKGSFSTLEIQRTEQGDSAMYLCASSGGTFYEQYFGPGTRLTVT.